This T cell receptor (beta chain) originates from a study of identical twins. Study-wide points: Sequences that were out-of-frame, alpha and twin-shared displayed an excess of low generation probability. Within cord blood, abundant beta clonotypes carried fewer insertions, but memory repertoires showed no such trend.

Germline V gene sequence: CDR1 SQVTM, CDR2 ANQGSEA. Between the trimmed V and J ends, which lost 4 bases and 5 bases, there was a span of 27 bases. The CDR3 totals 17 residues. This clonotype appeared a few times. Its antigen is not identified. Through template switching, a universal primer site was introduced, and the cDNA contained unique molecular identifiers. MiXCR, applied by TCRdb to the 5' RACE reads, yields one record per CDR3 protein. The sample includes 700,000 to 950,000 distinct CDR3 sequences, about 12% seen only once; the top ten take around 1.5%. These data are also associated with another study on yellow fever vaccine responses in identical twins.

Input material: PBMCs. The chain carries TRBV29-1 and TRBJ2-7; D is undetermined. The TCR comes from a young woman in good health. CDR3 residues: CSVVRRLGARFSHEQYV. The DNA of the CDR3 is TGCAGCGTTGTGAGGCGGTTGGGCGCTCGGTTTTCCCACGAGCAGTACGTC.